These 18 T cell receptor beta chains share one sample of origin, sequenced in a study of regulatory T cells in long-lasting Graves disease. Arm-PCR of CDR3 regions and iRepertoire HTBI primers were used to build TCR beta libraries. Each CDR3 protein is one row after TCRdb ran MiXCR on the multiplex PCR reads. The sample shows 400,000 to 500,000 distinct CDR3 sequences, 16% of them seen only once. Noted time point: newly diagnosed GD, antithyroid drugs for less than 3 months. Scientists built the TCR library using RNA that was extracted from PBMCs. The same specimen was also included in a second study, on T cells in Graves' hyperthyroidism and ophthalmopathy.

This material consisted of peripheral blood mononuclear cells (PBMCs), taken at new diagnosis, from a patient treated with antithyroid drugs. The receptors stem from a woman aged 25 to 39 with Graves disease.

Many counts were recorded for this clonotype. The chain employs TRBV5-1 and TRBJ2-3; D is uncertain. Trimming took off 4 bases at V and 4 bases at J, with 16 bases between the two ends. Germline V gives CDR1 SGHRS, CDR2 YFSETQ. This CDR3 is 15 amino acids long. CDR3 residues: CASSQTDRVADTQYF. CDR3 bases: TGCGCCAGCAGCCAGACCGACCGGGTTGCAGATACGCAGTATTTT.

The chain couples TRBV20-1 to TRBJ2-7; TRBD2 agrees at 11 bases. V was pared by 5 bases and J by 7 bases, with 4 bases of the junction left unmatched. Germline CDR1 and CDR2: DFQATT and SNEGSKA (reference sequence). The length of the CDR3 is 12 residues. The CDR3 coding sequence is TGCAGTGCTGCTAGCGGGGGGATAGAGCAGTACTTC. It yields the protein CSAASGGIEQYF.

The chain combines TRBV9 with TRBJ2-1; TRBD2 matches at 7 bases. V lost 1 base, J lost 8 bases, and 12 bases stayed unmatched. The CDR3 loop spans 16 amino acids. Germline V gives CDR1 SGDLS, CDR2 YYNGEE. CDR3 coding DNA: TGTGCCAGCAGCGTAACCCCGGGGAGGGGTCAGGATGAGCAGTTCTTC. Translated: CASSVTPGRGQDEQFF.

This clonotype has a count of ten or more. V gene TRBV2 combines with J gene TRBJ1-5, with a tentative D call TRBD1 (5 bases). This CDR3 comprises 17 residues. Trimming left V 6 bases short and J 6 bases short, with 24 bases between. Germline CDR1 reads SNHLY; CDR2 reads FYNNEI. As DNA, the CDR3 is TGTGCCAGCAGGCGAAGTCTTTCGACAGTGGGGGTTCAGCCCCAGCATTTT. Its translation is CASRRSLSTVGVQPQHF.

This clonotype was observed many times. The chain combines TRBV7-9 with TRBJ1-4; 7 bases line up with TRBD1. V shed 1 base, J shed 5 bases, and the junction held 4 bases outside the gene matches. Germline V gene lookup returns CDR1 SEHNR and CDR2 FQNEAQ (reference sequence). CDR3 length: 15 residues. The CDR3 is CASSLGSGGNEKLFF. CDR3 coding DNA: TGTGCCAGCAGCTTAGGGTCAGGGGGAAATGAAAAACTGTTTTTT.

There are many counts of this clonotype. V is TRBV28 and J is TRBJ2-7, with D perhaps TRBD1 (6 bases). V was shortened by 3 bases and J by 4 bases, with 13 bases between the two germline ends. Germline V gene sequence: CDR1 MDHEN, CDR2 SYDVKM. The CDR3 is made up of 14 amino acids. The DNA for the CDR3 is TGTGCCAGCAGTTTTGGCAGGGGTAGGTACGAGCAGTACTTC. It codes for CASSFGRGRYEQYF.

A word on this clonotype: A much larger clone lies a single base off, so this may be a read error. The chain recombines TRBV3-1 with TRBJ1-1; D gene uncertain. V was pared by 0 bases and J by 13 bases, with 9 bases between. Germline CDR1 is LGHDT and CDR2 is YNNKEL (reference sequence). The CDR3 is 11 residues long. The CDR3 DNA reads TGTGCCAGCAGCCAAGAAGGAAAAGTTTTCTTT. It encodes CASSQEGKVFF.

In its sample, this clonotype was seen many times. The chain couples TRBV30 to TRBJ2-7; D unresolved. V dropped 3 bases and J dropped 2 bases, with 8 bases sitting between them. CDR3 length: 12 residues. The germline CDR1 and CDR2 sequences are GTSNPN and SVGIG (reference sequence). The CDR3 sequence is CAWSLGTYEQYF. Here the CDR3 DNA reads TGTGCCTGGAGCTTGGGAACCTACGAGCAGTACTTC.

In its sample, this clonotype was seen many times. CDR3 DNA: TGTGCCAGCAGCTTAGAGTCACTAAACTATGGCTACACCTTC. Translated: CASSLESLNYGYTF. The chain combines TRBV7-2 with TRBJ1-2; D gene uncertain. The CDR3 is made up of 14 amino acids. V dropped 1 base and J dropped 2 bases, with 8 bases sitting between them. CDR1 and CDR2 (germline): SGHTA, FQGNSA.

This chain links TRBV4-3 with TRBJ2-7, with a tentative D call TRBD2 (6 bases). Germline V gene lookup returns CDR1 LGHNA and CDR2 YSLEER. The V end lost 0 bases, the J end lost 4 bases, and 13 bases lay between the germline ends. The CDR3 is 15 amino acids. In DNA, the CDR3 is TGCGCCAGCAGCCAAGACCGCGGGAAGGGATACGAGCAGTACTTC. Its translation is CASSQDRGKGYEQYF.

This clonotype was seen repeatedly, ten times or more. The V call is TRBV18, the J call TRBJ2-1; D unresolved. The CDR3 has 13 amino acids. In germline, CDR1 is KGHSH, CDR2 LQKENI. The ends were cut back, 2 bases at V and 9 bases at J, with 11 bases in the middle. CDR3 protein: CASSPSPTFEQFF. CDR3 sequence (DNA): TGTGCCAGCTCACCAAGCCCTACCTTTGAGCAGTTCTTC.

This clonotype was found many times. The genes are TRBV20-1 and TRBJ2-1; a weak D match, TRBD1 (6 bases). Trimming removed 4 bases at V and 2 bases at J, with 15 bases between. The germline V gene has CDR1 DFQATT and CDR2 SNEGSKA (reference sequence). The CDR3 runs 15 residues. The CDR3 nucleotides are TGCAGTGCTACCGAGGGGGAGACCCCCTACAATGAGCAGTTCTTC. Protein sequence: CSATEGETPYNEQFF.

This clonotype was seen ten or more times. The chain has TRBV2 and TRBJ2-1; D is possibly TRBD2 (5 bases). Trimming removed 4 bases from V and 5 bases from J, with 12 bases in between. Germline V gives CDR1 SNHLY, CDR2 FYNNEI. CDR3 size: 14 residues. CDR3 sequence: CASSVSRGDNEQFF. The CDR3 coding sequence is TGTGCCAGCAGTGTCAGCCGGGGTGACAATGAGCAGTTCTTC. The full variable domain, rest sourced from reference TRBV2 and TRBJ2-1, is EPEVTQTPSHQVTQMGQEVILRCVPISNHLYFYWYRQILGQKVEFLVSFYNNEISEKSEIFDDQFSVERPDGSNFTLKIRSTKLEDSAMYFCASSVSRGDNEQFFGPGTRLTVL.

This clonotype was seen a handful of times. The V and J genes are TRBV6-9 and TRBJ2-1; TRBD2 agrees at 7 bases. The germline V gene has CDR1 MNHGY and CDR2 SVAAGI. Trimming removed 3 bases from V and 0 bases from J; junction bases left unmatched: 8. This CDR3 comprises 17 residues. The CDR3 sequence: CASSYSGGSDSYNEQFF. The CDR3 DNA reads as TGTGCCAGCAGTTACTCTGGCGGGAGCGACTCCTACAATGAGCAGTTCTTC.

The table lists this clonotype with many counts. The CDR3 loop is CSAPTRETQYF. The CDR3 nucleotides read TGCAGTGCCCCGACCCGAGAGACCCAGTACTTC. The chain is built from TRBV20-1 and TRBJ2-5; D is ambiguous. The germline gives CDR1 DFQATT, CDR2 SNEGSKA (reference sequence). Between the trimmed V and J ends, which lost 6 bases and 4 bases, there was a span of 9 bases. The CDR3 contains 11 residues.

This clonotype came up many times. This sequence joins TRBV7-8 and TRBJ1-5; possible D gene TRBD1, 5 bases. Trimming left V 5 bases short and J 11 bases short, with 16 bases between. This CDR3 is built from 13 residues. Germline CDR1 is SGHVS and CDR2 is FQNEAQ. CDR3 nucleotide sequence: TGTGCCAGCAGCCACCGGGACGGGGAAACCCAGCATTTT. It encodes CASSHRDGETQHF.

V and J are TRBV7-2 and TRBJ2-1; weak D call: TRBD2 (5 bases). CDR3 length equals 14 residues. Trimming pared 7 bases from V and 4 bases from J, leaving 14 bases between. Germline CDR1 SGHTA, CDR2 FQGNSA. As DNA, the CDR3 is TGTGCCAGCATACGGGATTCGCAGTACAATGAGCAGTTCTTC. This encodes CASIRDSQYNEQFF.

On this clonotype itself: With a much larger clone just one base away, this may be a read error. The chain is built from TRBV27 and TRBJ2-7, with 8 bases that match TRBD1. There are 15 residues in the CDR3. Per germline, CDR1 MNHEY and CDR2 SMNVEV (reference sequence). The junction had 10 bases not matched to a gene; V was cut back by 5 bases and J by 4 bases. The CDR3 DNA is TGTGCCAGCAGTAACGGCCAGGGGGCTGAATACGAGCAGTACTTC. Its translation is CASSNGQGAEYEQYF.